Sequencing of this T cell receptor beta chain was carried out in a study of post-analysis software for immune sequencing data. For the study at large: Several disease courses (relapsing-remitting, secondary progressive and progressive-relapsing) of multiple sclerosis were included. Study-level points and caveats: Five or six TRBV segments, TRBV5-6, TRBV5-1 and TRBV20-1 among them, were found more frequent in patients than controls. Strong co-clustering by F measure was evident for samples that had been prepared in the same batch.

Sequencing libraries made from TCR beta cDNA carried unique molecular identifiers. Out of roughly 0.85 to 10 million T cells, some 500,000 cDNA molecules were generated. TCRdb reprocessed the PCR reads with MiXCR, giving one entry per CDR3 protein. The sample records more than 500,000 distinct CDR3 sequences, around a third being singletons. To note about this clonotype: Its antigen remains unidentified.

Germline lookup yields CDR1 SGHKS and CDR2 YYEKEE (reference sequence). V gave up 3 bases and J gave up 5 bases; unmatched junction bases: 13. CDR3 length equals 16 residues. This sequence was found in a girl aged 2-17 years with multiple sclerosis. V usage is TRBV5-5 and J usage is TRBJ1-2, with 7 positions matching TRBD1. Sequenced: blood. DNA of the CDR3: TGTGCCAGCAGCTCGAACCGGGACAGCCGAACTTATGGCTACACCTTC. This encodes CASSSNRDSRTYGYTF.